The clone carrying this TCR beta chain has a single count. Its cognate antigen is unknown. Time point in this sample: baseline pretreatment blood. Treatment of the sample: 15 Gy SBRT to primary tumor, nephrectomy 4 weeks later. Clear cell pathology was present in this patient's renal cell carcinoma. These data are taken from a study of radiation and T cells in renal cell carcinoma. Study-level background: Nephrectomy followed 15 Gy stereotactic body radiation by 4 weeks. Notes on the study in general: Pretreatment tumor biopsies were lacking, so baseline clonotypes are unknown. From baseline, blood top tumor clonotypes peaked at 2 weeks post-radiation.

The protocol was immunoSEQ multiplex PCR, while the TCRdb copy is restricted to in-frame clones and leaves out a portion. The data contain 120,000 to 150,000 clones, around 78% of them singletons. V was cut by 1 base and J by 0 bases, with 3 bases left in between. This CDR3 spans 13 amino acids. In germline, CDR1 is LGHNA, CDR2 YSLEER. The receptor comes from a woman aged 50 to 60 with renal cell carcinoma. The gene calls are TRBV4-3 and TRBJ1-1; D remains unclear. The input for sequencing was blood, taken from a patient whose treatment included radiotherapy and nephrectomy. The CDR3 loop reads CASSQGVNTEAFF. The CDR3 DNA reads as TGCGCCAGCAGCCAAGGAGTGAACACTGAAGCTTTCTTT.